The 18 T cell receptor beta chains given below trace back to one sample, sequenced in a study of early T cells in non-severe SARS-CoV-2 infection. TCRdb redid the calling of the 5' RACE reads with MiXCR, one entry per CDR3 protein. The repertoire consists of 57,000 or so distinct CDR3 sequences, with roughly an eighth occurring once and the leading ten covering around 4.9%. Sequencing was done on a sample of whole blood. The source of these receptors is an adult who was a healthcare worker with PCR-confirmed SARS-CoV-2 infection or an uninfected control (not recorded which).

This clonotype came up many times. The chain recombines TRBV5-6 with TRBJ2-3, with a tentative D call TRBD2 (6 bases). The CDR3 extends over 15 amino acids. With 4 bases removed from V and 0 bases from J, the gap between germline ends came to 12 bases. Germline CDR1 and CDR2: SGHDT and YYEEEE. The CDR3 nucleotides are TGTGCCAGCAGCCCGGGGGAGTCTAGCACAGATACGCAGTATTTT. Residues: CASSPGESSTDTQYF. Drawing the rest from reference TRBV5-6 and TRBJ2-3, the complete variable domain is DAGVTQSPTHLIKTRGQQVTLRCSPKSGHDTVSWYQQALGQGPQFIFQYYEEEERQRGNFPDRFSGHQFPNYSSELNVNALLLGDSALYLCASSPGESSTDTQYFGPGTRLTVL.

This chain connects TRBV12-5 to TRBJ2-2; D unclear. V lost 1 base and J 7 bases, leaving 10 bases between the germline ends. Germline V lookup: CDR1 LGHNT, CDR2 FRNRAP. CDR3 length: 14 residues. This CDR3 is CASGLEPNVGELFF. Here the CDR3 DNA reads TGTGCTAGTGGTTTGGAGCCGAACGTCGGGGAGCTGTTTTTT. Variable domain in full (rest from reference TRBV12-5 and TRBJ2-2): DARVTQTPRHKVTEMGQEVTMRCQPILGHNTVFWYRQTMMQGLELLAYFRNRAPLDDSGMPKDRFSAEMPDATLATLKIQPSEPRDSAVYFCASGLEPNVGELFFGEGSRLTVL.

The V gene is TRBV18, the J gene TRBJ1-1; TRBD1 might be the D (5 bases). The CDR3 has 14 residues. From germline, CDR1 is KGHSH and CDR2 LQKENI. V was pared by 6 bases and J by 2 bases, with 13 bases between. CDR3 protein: CASSPQGFNTEAFF. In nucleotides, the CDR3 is TGTGCCAGCTCCCCTCAGGGCTTTAACACTGAAGCTTTCTTT.

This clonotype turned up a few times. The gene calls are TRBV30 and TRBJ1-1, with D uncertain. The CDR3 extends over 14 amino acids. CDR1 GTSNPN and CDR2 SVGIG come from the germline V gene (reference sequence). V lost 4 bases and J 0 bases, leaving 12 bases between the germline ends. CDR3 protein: CAWKRGLMNTEAFF. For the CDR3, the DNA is TGTGCCTGGAAAAGAGGCTTGATGAACACTGAAGCTTTCTTT.

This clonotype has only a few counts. CDR3 loop: CASSRLSFRQETQYF. The DNA of the CDR3 is TGTGCCAGCAGTCGGCTAAGTTTTAGGCAAGAGACCCAGTACTTC. The V gene is TRBV12-3 or TRBV12-4, the J gene TRBJ2-5; no firm D call. This CDR3 contains 15 residues. Trimming cost V 5 bases and J 2 bases, with 15 bases left between them.

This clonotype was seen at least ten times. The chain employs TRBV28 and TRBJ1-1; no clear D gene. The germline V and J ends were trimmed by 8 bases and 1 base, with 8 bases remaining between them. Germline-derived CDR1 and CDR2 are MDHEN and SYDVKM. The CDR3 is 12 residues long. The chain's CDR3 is CASSVENTEAFF. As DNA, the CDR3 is TGTGCCAGCTCCGTGGAGAACACTGAAGCTTTCTTT.

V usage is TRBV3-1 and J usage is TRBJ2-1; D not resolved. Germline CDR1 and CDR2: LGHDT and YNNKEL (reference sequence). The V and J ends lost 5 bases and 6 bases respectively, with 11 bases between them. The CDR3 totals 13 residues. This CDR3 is CASSGSLGNEQFF. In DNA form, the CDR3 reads TGTGCCAGCAGCGGCTCGCTGGGCAATGAGCAGTTCTTC.

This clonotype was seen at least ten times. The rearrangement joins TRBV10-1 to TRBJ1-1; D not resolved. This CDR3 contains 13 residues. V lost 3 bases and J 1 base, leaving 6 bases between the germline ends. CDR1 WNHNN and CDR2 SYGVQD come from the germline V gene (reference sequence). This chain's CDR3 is CASSDEKNTEAFF. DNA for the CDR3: TGCGCCAGCAGTGATGAGAAGAACACTGAAGCTTTCTTT.

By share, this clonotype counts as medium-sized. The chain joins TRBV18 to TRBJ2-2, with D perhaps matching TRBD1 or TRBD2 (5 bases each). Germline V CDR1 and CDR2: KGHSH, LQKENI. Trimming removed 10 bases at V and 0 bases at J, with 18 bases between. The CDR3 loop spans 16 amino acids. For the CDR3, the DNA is TGTGCCATTCCTGCTGGGGACCTGCCGAACACCGGGGAGCTGTTTTTT. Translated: CAIPAGDLPNTGELFF.

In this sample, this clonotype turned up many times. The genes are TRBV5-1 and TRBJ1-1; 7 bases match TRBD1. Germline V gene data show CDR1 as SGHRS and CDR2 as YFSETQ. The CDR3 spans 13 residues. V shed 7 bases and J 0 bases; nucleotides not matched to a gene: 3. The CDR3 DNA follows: TGCGCCAGCGGGACAGCCATGAACACTGAAGCTTTCTTT. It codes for CASGTAMNTEAFF.

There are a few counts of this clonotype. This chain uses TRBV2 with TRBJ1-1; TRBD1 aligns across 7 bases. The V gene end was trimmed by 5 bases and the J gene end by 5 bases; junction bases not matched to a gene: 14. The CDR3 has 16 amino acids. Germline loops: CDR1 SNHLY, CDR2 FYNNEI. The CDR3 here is CASSWRVGQGGTEAFF. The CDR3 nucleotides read TGTGCCAGCAGTTGGAGGGTCGGTCAGGGGGGGACTGAAGCTTTCTTT.

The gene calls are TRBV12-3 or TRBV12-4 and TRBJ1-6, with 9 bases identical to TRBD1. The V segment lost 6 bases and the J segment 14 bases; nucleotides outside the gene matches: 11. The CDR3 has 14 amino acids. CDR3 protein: CASSPGQGLGTLHF. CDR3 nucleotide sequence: TGTGCCAGCAGCCCGGGACAGGGCTTGGGGACCCTCCACTTT.

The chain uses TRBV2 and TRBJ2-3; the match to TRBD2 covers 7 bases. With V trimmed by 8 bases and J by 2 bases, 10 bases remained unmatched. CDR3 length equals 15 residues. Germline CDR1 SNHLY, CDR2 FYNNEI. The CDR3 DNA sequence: TGTGCCAGCGGGCAGGGACTACCGACCACAGATACGCAGTATTTT. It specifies CASGQGLPTTDTQYF.

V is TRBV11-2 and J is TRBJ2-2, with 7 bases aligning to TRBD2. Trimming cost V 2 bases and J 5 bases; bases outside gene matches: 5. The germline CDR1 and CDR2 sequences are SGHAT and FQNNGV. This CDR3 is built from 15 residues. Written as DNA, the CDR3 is TGTGCCAGCAGCTTACGCGGGAGCGGGACCGGGGAGCTGTTTTTT. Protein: CASSLRGSGTGELFF.

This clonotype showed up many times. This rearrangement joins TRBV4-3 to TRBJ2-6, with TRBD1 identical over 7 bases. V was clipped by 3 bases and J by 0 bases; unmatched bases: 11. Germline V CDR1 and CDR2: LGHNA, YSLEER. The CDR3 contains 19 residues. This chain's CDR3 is CASSQGQSLRFSGANVLTF. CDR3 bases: TGCGCCAGCAGCCAGGGACAGAGCTTGAGATTCTCTGGGGCCAACGTCCTGACTTTC.

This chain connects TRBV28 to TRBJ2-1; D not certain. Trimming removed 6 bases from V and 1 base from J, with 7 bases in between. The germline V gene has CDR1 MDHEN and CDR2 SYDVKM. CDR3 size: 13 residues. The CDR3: CASRRGSYNEQFF. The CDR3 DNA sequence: TGTGCCAGCAGGCGCGGATCCTACAATGAGCAGTTCTTC.

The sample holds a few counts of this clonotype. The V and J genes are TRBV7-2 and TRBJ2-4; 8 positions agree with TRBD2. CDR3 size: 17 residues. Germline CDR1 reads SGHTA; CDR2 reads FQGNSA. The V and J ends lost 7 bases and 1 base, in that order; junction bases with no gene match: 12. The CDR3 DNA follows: TGTGCCAGCACCCATCGTCGGGGGGGCCCGGCCAAAAACATTCAGTACTTC. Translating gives CASTHRRGGPAKNIQYF.

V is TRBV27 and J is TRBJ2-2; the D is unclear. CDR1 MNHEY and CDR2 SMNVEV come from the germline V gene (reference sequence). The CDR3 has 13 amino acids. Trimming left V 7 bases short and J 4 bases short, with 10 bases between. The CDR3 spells CASKNILTGELFF. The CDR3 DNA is TGTGCCAGCAAAAACATCCTCACCGGGGAGCTGTTTTTT.